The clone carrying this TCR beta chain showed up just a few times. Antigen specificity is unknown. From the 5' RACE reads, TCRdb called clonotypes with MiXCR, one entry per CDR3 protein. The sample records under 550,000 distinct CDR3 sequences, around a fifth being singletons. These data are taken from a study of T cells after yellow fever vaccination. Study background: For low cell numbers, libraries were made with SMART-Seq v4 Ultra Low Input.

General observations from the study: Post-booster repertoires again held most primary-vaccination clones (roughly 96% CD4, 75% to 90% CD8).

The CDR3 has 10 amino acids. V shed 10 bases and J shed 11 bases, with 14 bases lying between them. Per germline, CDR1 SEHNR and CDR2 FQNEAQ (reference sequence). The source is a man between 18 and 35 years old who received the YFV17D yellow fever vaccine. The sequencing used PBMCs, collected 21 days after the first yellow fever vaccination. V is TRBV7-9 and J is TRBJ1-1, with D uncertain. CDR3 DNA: TGTGCCATCAAGCAGGTAACGGCTTTCTTT. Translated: CAIKQVTAFF.